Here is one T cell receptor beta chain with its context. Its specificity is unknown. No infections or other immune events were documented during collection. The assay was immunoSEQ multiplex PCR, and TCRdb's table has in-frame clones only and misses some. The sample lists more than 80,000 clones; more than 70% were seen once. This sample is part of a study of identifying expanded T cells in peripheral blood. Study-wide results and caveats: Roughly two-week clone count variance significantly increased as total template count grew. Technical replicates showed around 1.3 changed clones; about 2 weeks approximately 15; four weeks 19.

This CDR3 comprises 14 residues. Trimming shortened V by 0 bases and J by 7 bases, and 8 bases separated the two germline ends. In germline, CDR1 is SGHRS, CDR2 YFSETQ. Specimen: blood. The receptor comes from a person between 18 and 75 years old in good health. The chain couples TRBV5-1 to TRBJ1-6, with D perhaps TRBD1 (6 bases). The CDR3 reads CASSLAGDNSPLHF. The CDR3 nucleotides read TGCGCCAGCAGCTTGGCAGGGGACAATTCACCCCTCCACTTT.